This T cell receptor beta chain was captured in a study of control samples from healthy donors and cancer patients (dated by TCRdb to about 2020). Library prep was done by the immunoSEQ multiplex PCR assay. In its TCRdb copy, this immuneACCESS table keeps in-frame sequences only and misses some clones. Where compared with another copy, unresolved V genes explain less than half of these, and the others have no known cause. For this sample the table gives around 80,000 clones, of which approximately 91% were detected only once. Of the sample, around 5.7% falls within the top ten clones. About this clone: The specificity of this receptor is unknown. No qualities accompany the bases; no much larger clone lies one base away.

CDR1 and CDR2, per the germline V gene (reference sequence), are DFQATT and SNEGSKA. Deletion took 3 bases off V and 6 bases off J, with a span of 12 bases between the germline ends. Taken from cysteine to phenylalanine, the CDR3 has 13 residues. Left in the record is the CDR3 DNA by itself, 39 bases read in frame from the first base. Recombination linked TRBV20-1 to TRBJ2-4; D gene: possibly TRBD1, on 6 matching bases. This TCR came from a woman in her fifties or sixties in good health. What was sequenced was blood. The bases read TGCAGTGCTAGTGGACAGATCCGAAACATTCAGTACTTC. This codes for CSASGQIRNIQYF.